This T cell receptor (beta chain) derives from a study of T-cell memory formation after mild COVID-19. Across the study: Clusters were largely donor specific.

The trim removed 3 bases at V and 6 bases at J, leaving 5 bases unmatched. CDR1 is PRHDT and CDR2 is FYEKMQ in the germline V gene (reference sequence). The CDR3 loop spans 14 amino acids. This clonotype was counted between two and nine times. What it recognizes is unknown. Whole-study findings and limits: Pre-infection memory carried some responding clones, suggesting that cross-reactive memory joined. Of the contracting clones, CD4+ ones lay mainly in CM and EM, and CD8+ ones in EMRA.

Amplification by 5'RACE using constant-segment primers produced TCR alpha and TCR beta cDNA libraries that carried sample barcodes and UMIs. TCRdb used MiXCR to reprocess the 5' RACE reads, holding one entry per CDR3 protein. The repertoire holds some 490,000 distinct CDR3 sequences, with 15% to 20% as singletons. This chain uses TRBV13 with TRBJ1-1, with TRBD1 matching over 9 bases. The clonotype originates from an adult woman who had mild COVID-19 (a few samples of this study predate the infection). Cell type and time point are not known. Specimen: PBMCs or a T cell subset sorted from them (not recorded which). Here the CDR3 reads CASSFNRGLSEAFF. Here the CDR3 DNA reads TGTGCCAGCAGCTTCAACAGGGGGCTATCTGAAGCTTTCTTT.